These T cell receptor beta chains were read from a single sample in a study of T cells in Graves' hyperthyroidism and ophthalmopathy. TCRdb independently ran MiXCR on the multiplex PCR reads; one entry per CDR3 protein. The top ten hold under 55% of the sample, which has approximately 490,000 distinct CDR3 sequences, roughly 23% seen once. The specimen was blood. These receptors were collected from a woman between 65 and 79 years old with Graves' ophthalmopathy. CDR3s include the opening cysteine and the closing phenylalanine or tryptophan. Each record gives: D gene, V gene, J gene, clone size, CDR3 DNA, CDR3 protein. D genes are given only for firm matches. The size entry is marked missing in some rows and otherwise reads once, few, many or a size class.

-	TRBV10-3	TRBJ2-3	-	TGTGCCATCAGTGAGAATGGTAGGAGGGCGGTAAGGACAGATACGCAGTATTTT	CAISENGRRAVRTDTQYF
-	TRBV10-1	TRBJ1-5	-	TGCGCCAGCAGTGTCGTGTGGGGAGTTGGGAATCAGCCCCAGCATTTT	CASSVVWGVGNQPQHF
-	TRBV7-9	TRBJ2-7	many	TGTGCCAGCAGCTTAGGGACAGTGGCCTACGAGCAGTACTTC	CASSLGTVAYEQYF
-	TRBV7-2	TRBJ1-2	few	TGTGCCAGCAGCTTGACAGGTGGCACAAACTATGGCTACACCTTC	CASSLTGGTNYGYTF
TRBD1	TRBV20-1	TRBJ2-7	few	TGCAGTGTGGGACAGGGTACCTACGAGCAGTACTTC	CSVGQGTYEQYF
TRBD2	TRBV5-1	TRBJ2-5	many	TGCGCCAGCAGCTACGGAGGCACGGGGGGAGAGACCCAGTACTTC	CASSYGGTGGETQYF
-	TRBV30	TRBJ1-4	-	TGTGCCTGGAGTCTGGACAAAGCGGTGTTTTTT	CAWSLDKAVFF
-	TRBV27	TRBJ1-6	-	TGTGCCAGCAGTTCCTATCCCTCACCCCTCCACTTT	CASSSYPSPLHF
TRBD1	TRBV5-1	TRBJ2-7	-	TGCGCCAGCAGTATCAGGGGGACAGTTTATCCCTACGAGCAGTACTTC	CASSIRGTVYPYEQYF
-	TRBV5-6	TRBJ2-3	few	TGTGCCAGCAGGTCGGGACTCCACACAGATACGCAGTATTTT	CASRSGLHTDTQYF
TRBD2	TRBV7-2	TRBJ2-3	few	TGTGCCAGCAGCCTCCAAGGGACTAGCGTATCAGATACGCAGTATTTT	CASSLQGTSVSDTQYF
-	TRBV20-1	TRBJ1-1	few	TGCAGTGCTGTTGGGGGGGTCCAGATTCGTTATGAAGCTTTCTTT	CSAVGGVQIRYEAFF
-	TRBV12-3/TRBV12-4	TRBJ1-5	many	TGTGCCAGCAGTGGGGGAGGGGGTGACAATCAGCCCCAGCATTTT	CASSGGGGDNQPQHF
TRBD1	TRBV3-1	TRBJ1-5	few	TGTGCCAGCAGCCAAGACAAAACCGGACAGGGCTTTAATCAGCCCCAGCATTTT	CASSQDKTGQGFNQPQHF
-	TRBV6-2/TRBV6-3	TRBJ2-7	many	TGTGCCAGCAGTTACTCAAGGATTTACTACGAGCAGTACTTC	CASSYSRIYYEQYF
-	TRBV4-2	TRBJ2-7	-	TGTGCCAGCAGCCCCGGGGGCACCGCCTACGAGCAGTACTTC	CASSPGGTAYEQYF
TRBD1	TRBV20-1	TRBJ1-2	few	TGCAGTGCTAGTGGACAGGCGGGGTATGGCTACACCTTC	CSASGQAGYGYTF
-	TRBV6-1	TRBJ1-6	many	TGTGCCAGCAGTAGTCCTAATTCACCCCTCCACTTT	CASSSPNSPLHF
-	TRBV27	TRBJ2-2	many	TGTGCCAGCACAGGGACTTTTTACACCGGGGAGCTGTTTTTT	CASTGTFYTGELFF
TRBD1	TRBV29-1	TRBJ1-4	few	TGCAGCGTTGAAGATCCCCGACAGGGGGTTAATGAAAAACTGTTTTTT	CSVEDPRQGVNEKLFF
TRBD1	TRBV13	TRBJ2-2	-	TGTGCCAGCAGCGACACCGTCGACAGGGCGGCCGGGGAGCTGTTTTTT	CASSDTVDRAAGELFF
-	TRBV20-1	TRBJ1-1	few	TGCAGTGCTCAACGATGGGGGGGTAGGTACACTGAAGCTTTCTTT	CSAQRWGGRYTEAFF
TRBD2	TRBV30	TRBJ2-1	-	TGTGCCTGGAGCCCCGGGACTAGCGGGAAGGATGAGCAGTTCTTC	CAWSPGTSGKDEQFF
TRBD2	TRBV20-1	TRBJ2-7	few	TGCAGGGCGTCACTAGCGGGAGGTGAGCAGTACTTC	CRASLAGGEQYF
TRBD1	TRBV5-5	TRBJ1-2	-	TGTGCCAGCAGCCCCGGACAGGGGGTAACTATGGTCTACACCTTC	CASSPGQGVTMVYTF
-	TRBV12-5	TRBJ2-2	-	TGTGCTAGTGGTCCTTGGGGGGGCGGGGCCGGGGAGCTGTTTTTT	CASGPWGGGAGELFF
-	TRBV12-3/TRBV12-4	TRBJ2-7	-	TGTGCCAGCAGTTTAAACACTTACTACGAGCAGTACTTC	CASSLNTYYEQYF
-	TRBV11-2	TRBJ2-1	few	TGTGCCAGCAGCTTTTGGGCTGGGATGGCCATCGACAATGAGCAGTTCTTC	CASSFWAGMAIDNEQFF
-	TRBV30	TRBJ1-2	few	TGTGCCTGGAGTGAGGACGACTATGGCTACACCTTC	CAWSEDDYGYTF
-	TRBV6-1	TRBJ2-6	-	TGTGCCAGCAGTCCCCCAGGGGCTGGGGCCAACGTCCTGACTTTC	CASSPPGAGANVLTF
-	TRBV2	TRBJ2-5	many	TGTGCCAGCAGCTACTTACAGGGACCCCAAGAGACCCAGTACTTC	CASSYLQGPQETQYF
TRBD2	TRBV7-3	TRBJ2-3	many	TGTGCCAGCAGCTGGACTAGCCCAGATACGCAGTATTTT	CASSWTSPDTQYF
TRBD2	TRBV12-3/TRBV12-4	TRBJ2-1	few	TGTGCCAGCAGTCCTCGGGAGGGAAAATCCTCCTACAATGAGCAGTTCTTC	CASSPREGKSSYNEQFF
TRBD1	TRBV20-1	TRBJ1-2	few	TGCAGTGCTGCTACAGGGGGCAATGGCTACACCTTC	CSAATGGNGYTF
-	TRBV20-1	TRBJ1-1	many	TGCAGTGCTAGACAACCGACTGAAGCTTTCTTT	CSARQPTEAFF
TRBD2	TRBV6-2/TRBV6-3	TRBJ2-1	many	TGTGCCAGCAGTACGACTAGCGGGAGACCTGAGCAGTTCTTC	CASSTTSGRPEQFF
-	TRBV6-2/TRBV6-3	TRBJ2-7	many	TGTGCCAGCAGACCAGGGGCGGGCGAGCAGTACTTC	CASRPGAGEQYF
TRBD1	TRBV10-1	TRBJ1-1	few	TGCGCCAGCATTGTCGGGCAGGGGGACGCTGAAGCTTTCTTT	CASIVGQGDAEAFF
TRBD1	TRBV3-1	TRBJ2-2	few	TGTGCCAGCAGCCAAGCACAGGGGGCAATCGGGGAGCTGTTTTTT	CASSQAQGAIGELFF
TRBD2	TRBV30	TRBJ2-3	many	TGTGCCTGGAGAGCGGGAGGTACAGATACGCAGTATTTT	CAWRAGGTDTQYF
-	TRBV6-1	TRBJ2-7	many	TGTGCCAGCAGTGAAGACCCCCGCGGCTACGAGCAGTACTTC	CASSEDPRGYEQYF